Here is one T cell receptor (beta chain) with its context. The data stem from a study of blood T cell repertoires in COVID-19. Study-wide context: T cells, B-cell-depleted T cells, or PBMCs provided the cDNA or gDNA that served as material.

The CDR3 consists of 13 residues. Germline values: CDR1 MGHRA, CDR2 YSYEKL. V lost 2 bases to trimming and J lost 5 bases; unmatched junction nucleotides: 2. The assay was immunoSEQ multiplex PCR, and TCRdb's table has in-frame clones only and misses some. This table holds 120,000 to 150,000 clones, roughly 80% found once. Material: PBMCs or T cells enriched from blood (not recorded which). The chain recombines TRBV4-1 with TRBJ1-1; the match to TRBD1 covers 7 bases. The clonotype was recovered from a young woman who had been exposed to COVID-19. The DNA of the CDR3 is TGCGCCAGCAGCCAAAAACAGGGGACTGAAGCTTTCTTT. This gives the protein CASSQKQGTEAFF.